What follows are 27 T cell receptor beta chains derived from one specimen sequenced in a study of identifying expanded T cells in peripheral blood (dated by TCRdb to the late 2010s). Preparation of the library involved the immunoSEQ multiplex PCR assay. In its TCRdb copy, this immuneACCESS table keeps in-frame sequences only and misses some clones. Where compared with another copy, unresolved V genes explain less than half of these, and the others have no known cause. The sample has fewer than 130,000 clones on record, around 89% of them singletons. The ten largest clones capture around 15% of the sample. Sequenced input: blood. These receptors were taken from a person aged 18-69 years in good health.

V is TRBV5-1 and J is TRBJ1-1; D perhaps matches TRBD1 (5 bases). Between the trimmed V and J ends, which lost 0 bases and 4 bases, there was a span of 10 bases. Germline V gene sequence: CDR1 SGHRS, CDR2 YFSETQ. This CDR3 spans 14 amino acids. Here the CDR3 DNA reads TGCGCCAGCAGCTTGGTCGGTCAGGGCACTGAAGCTTTCTTT. Its translation: CASSLVGQGTEAFF.

This clone appeared a single time. This chain links TRBV7-2 with TRBJ2-3, with TRBD2 matching 8 bases. Per the germline V gene, CDR1 is SGHTA and CDR2 is FQGNSA. The J segment lost 11 bases and the V segment lost 2 bases, leaving 12 bases of the junction unmatched. The CDR3 spans 15 residues. CDR3: CASSLLGGASQGQYF. In nucleotides, the CDR3 is TGTGCCAGCAGCTTACTCGGGGGGGCCTCCCAGGGGCAGTATTTT. Filled out from reference TRBV7-2 and TRBJ2-3, the complete variable domain reads GAGVSQSPSNKVTEKGKDVELRCDPISGHTALYWYRQSLGQGLEFLIYFQGNSAPDKSGLPSDRFSAERTGGSVSTLTIQRTQQEDSAVYLCASSLLGGASQGQYFGPGTRLTVL.

This chain joins TRBV5-6 and TRBJ2-7; D is uncertain. Germline V gene sequence: CDR1 SGHDT, CDR2 YYEEEE. The CDR3 is 14 amino acids. Between the trimmed V and J ends, which lost 4 bases and 0 bases, there was a span of 11 bases. In DNA form, the CDR3 reads TGTGCCAGCAGCCTTAGGCAGTCCTCCTACGAGCAGTACTTC. This codes for CASSLRQSSYEQYF.

This rearrangement joins TRBV5-5 to TRBJ1-2; no clear D. The germline V gene encodes CDR1 SGHKS and CDR2 YYEKEE (reference sequence). V shed 0 bases and J shed 7 bases, with 19 bases lying between them. CDR3 size: 16 residues. The CDR3 coding sequence is TGTGCCAGCAGCTTGGGAGCGGGAGGGATGGGTAGTGGCTACACCTTC. Residues: CASSLGAGGMGSGYTF.

V gene TRBV7-2 combines with J gene TRBJ1-3; D remains unclear. CDR1 is SGHTA, CDR2 FQGNSA, per germline. V dropped 3 bases and J dropped 1 base, with 10 bases sitting between them. This CDR3 comprises 15 residues. CDR3 DNA sequence: TGTGCCAGCAGCTTTGTACAGAATTCTGGAAACACCATATATTTT. Amino acids: CASSFVQNSGNTIYF.

The chain joins TRBV6-5 to TRBJ1-2, with 9 bases identical to TRBD1. Unmatched junction bases numbered 2, after V lost 5 bases and J lost 4 bases. The length of the CDR3 is 13 residues. CDR1 MNHEY and CDR2 SVGAGI come from the germline V gene. In DNA, the CDR3 is TGTGCCAGCAGTGGACAGGGGCGCTATGGCTACACCTTC. Translation: CASSGQGRYGYTF.

The chain recombines TRBV7-8 with TRBJ1-5, with D hard to call. Germline assignment: CDR1 SGHVS and CDR2 FQNEAQ. The CDR3 extends over 14 amino acids. V gave up 2 bases and J gave up 9 bases, with 14 bases separating them. CDR3 DNA sequence: TGTGCCAGCAGCTTATGGGCGGATTCTGGGCCCCAGCATTTT. It yields the protein CASSLWADSGPQHF.

The chain has TRBV27 and TRBJ1-1; 9 nucleotides align to TRBD1. Trimming removed 2 bases from V and 7 bases from J; junction bases left unmatched: 5. This CDR3 spans 14 amino acids. Germline CDR1 is MNHEY and CDR2 is SMNVEV (reference sequence). The CDR3 DNA is TGTGCCAGCAGTTTAGGGACAGGGACCTTTGAAGCTTTCTTT. Protein sequence: CASSLGTGTFEAFF.

The chain has TRBV29-1 and TRBJ1-3; D gene ambiguous. Trimming cost V 7 bases and J 0 bases, with 22 bases left between them. CDR1 is SQVTM and CDR2 is ANQGSEA in the germline V gene. The CDR3 contains 17 residues. In nucleotides, the CDR3 is TGCAGCGCCCTTCAAAGAGGTGTGACAAGCTCTGGAAACACCATATATTTT. It specifies CSALQRGVTSSGNTIYF.

V and J are TRBV19 and TRBJ2-1, with 9 bases matching TRBD2. Germline V gene lookup returns CDR1 LNHDA and CDR2 SQIVND (reference sequence). V dropped 5 bases and J dropped 8; count of bases not matched to a gene: 7. CDR3 length equals 14 residues. CDR3 in amino acids: CASSAGRGGYEQFF. CDR3 DNA sequence: TGTGCCAGTAGTGCCGGGCGGGGGGGATATGAGCAGTTCTTC.

The rearrangement links TRBV20-1 to TRBJ1-1; D is perhaps TRBD1 (6 bases). CDR3 length: 11 residues. Per the germline V gene, CDR1 is DFQATT and CDR2 is SNEGSKA (reference sequence). Trimming stripped 6 bases from V and 11 bases from J, with 16 bases between. The CDR3 DNA reads as TGCAGTGCCCCAGTGTGGGGGGCGGCTTTCTTT. This encodes CSAPVWGAAFF.

Here the CDR3 reads CASRKRAKNIQYF. CDR3 sequence (DNA): TGCGCCAGCAGAAAAAGAGCCAAAAACATTCAGTACTTC. The chain joins TRBV4-1 to TRBJ2-4, with D unresolved. Deletions cut 6 bases from V and 0 bases from J, with 6 bases between. Germline V CDR1 and CDR2: MGHRA, YSYEKL. The CDR3 is 13 residues long.

This clone has just a few counts. The chain carries TRBV11-2 and TRBJ2-3, with D possibly being TRBD2 (5 bases). V was clipped by 5 bases and J by 5 bases, with 14 bases between them. The CDR3 runs to 14 residues. The V gene's germline CDR1 is SGHAT and CDR2 FQNNGV. Written as DNA, the CDR3 is TGTGCCAGCAGCCCCGCGACTACGGGAGATACGCAGTATTTT. Translating gives CASSPATTGDTQYF.

A single count supports this clone. The chain is built from TRBV4-3 and TRBJ2-3, with 15 bases fitting TRBD2. This CDR3 contains 20 residues. V shed 0 bases and J 4 bases; nucleotides not matched to a gene: 11. From germline, CDR1 is LGHNA and CDR2 YSLEER. The CDR3 region is CASSQDRTSGGVGTADTQYF. DNA for the CDR3: TGCGCCAGCAGCCAAGATAGGACTAGCGGGGGGGTAGGCACCGCAGATACGCAGTATTTT.

The gene calls are TRBV6-4 and TRBJ1-1; TRBD1 might be the D (5 bases). CDR1 is MRHNA and CDR2 is SNTAGT in the germline V gene. The CDR3 runs to 13 residues. V lost 3 bases to trimming and J lost 4 bases, with 9 bases between them. CDR3 amino acids: CASSEGLGTEAFF. Written as DNA, the CDR3 is TGTGCCAGCAGTGAGGGACTCGGCACTGAAGCTTTCTTT.

This chain uses TRBV5-6 with TRBJ2-5, with no clear D. The tail of the sequence fits TRBJ2-7 better, so the J call may be wrong. Germline assignment: CDR1 SGHDT and CDR2 YYEEEE. This CDR3 is 13 amino acids long. The CDR3 spells CASSLGAPYEQYF. The CDR3 region has the DNA TGTGCCAGCAGCTTGGGGGCCCCCTACGAGCAGTACTTC.

This chain connects TRBV4-3 to TRBJ2-7, with D unresolved. This CDR3 region has 12 residues. Germline CDR1 and CDR2: LGHNA and YSLEER. Trimming took off 2 bases at V and 6 bases at J, with 8 bases between the two ends. In DNA form, the CDR3 reads TGCGCCAGCAGCCAAATGGGTAGCGAGCAGTACTTC. Its protein is CASSQMGSEQYF.

This sequence joins TRBV5-1 and TRBJ2-5; D is unresolved. Germline V gives CDR1 SGHRS, CDR2 YFSETQ. Trimming removed 0 bases at V and 2 bases at J, with 5 bases between. The CDR3 has 13 amino acids. The CDR3 DNA follows: TGCGCCAGCAGCTTGGACAGACAAGAGACCCAGTACTTC. The encoded protein is CASSLDRQETQYF.

The chain has TRBV6-5 and TRBJ1-1; TRBD1 is a possible D gene (5 bases). The CDR3 consists of 14 residues. The V end lost 4 bases, the J end lost 4 bases, and 13 bases lay between the germline ends. The germline V gene has CDR1 MNHEY and CDR2 SVGAGI. This CDR3 is CASSFEAGGTEAFF. The CDR3, as DNA: TGTGCCAGCAGTTTCGAGGCCGGGGGCACTGAAGCTTTCTTT.

The V gene is TRBV11-2, the J gene TRBJ2-7; the D is unclear. This CDR3 spans 14 amino acids. V gave up 0 bases and J gave up 3 bases, with 9 bases separating them. Germline V gene lookup returns CDR1 SGHAT and CDR2 FQNNGV. The CDR3 nucleotides read TGTGCCAGCAGCTTAGAATACAGCGACTACGAGCAGTACTTC. Translating it yields CASSLEYSDYEQYF.

This clone was seen only a few times. This sequence joins TRBV6-1 and TRBJ1-3; D ambiguous. With 0 bases removed from V and 5 bases from J, the gap between germline ends came to 8 bases. CDR1 and CDR2 (germline): MNHNS, SASEGT. The CDR3 runs 14 residues. CDR3 sequence reads: CASSEAPGRNTIYF. The CDR3 DNA sequence: TGTGCCAGCAGTGAAGCTCCCGGGAGAAACACCATATATTTT.

This chain joins TRBV5-1 and TRBJ2-1; TRBD2 agrees at 9 bases. The CDR3 consists of 19 residues. Germline-derived CDR1 and CDR2 are SGHRS and YFSETQ. V shed 1 base and J 0 bases; nucleotides not matched to a gene: 11. Here the CDR3 DNA reads TGCGCCAGCAGCTTGCGGCCTAGCGGGGCGTCGAGCTCCTACAATGAGCAGTTCTTC. It translates to CASSLRPSGASSSYNEQFF.

The chain carries TRBV19 and TRBJ1-5; D is undetermined. Between the trimmed V and J ends, which lost 6 bases and 7 bases, there was a span of 19 bases. CDR3 length: 15 residues. Germline CDR1 reads LNHDA; CDR2 reads SQIVND (reference sequence). DNA of the CDR3: TGTGCCAGTAGCCAAAGCGGCAGACAAGGGCAGCCCCAGCATTTT. It translates to CASSQSGRQGQPQHF. Using reference TRBV19 and TRBJ1-5 for the parts outside the CDR3, the full variable domain is DGGITQSPKYLFRKEGQNVTLSCEQNLNHDAMYWYRQDPGQGLRLIYYSQIVNDFQKGDIAEGYSVSREKKESFPLTVTSAQKNPTAFYLCASSQSGRQGQPQHFGDGTRLSIL.

The genes are TRBV6-5 and TRBJ2-5; D gene uncertain. Trimming removed 2 bases from V and 1 base from J, with 8 bases in between. CDR3 length equals 14 residues. The germline V gene has CDR1 MNHEY and CDR2 SVGAGI. CDR3 bases: TGTGCCAGCAGTTACGATTGGGTCCAAGAGACCCAGTACTTC. It codes for CASSYDWVQETQYF.

The chain combines TRBV12-5 with TRBJ1-1; no clear D gene. This CDR3 has 14 residues. Germline loops: CDR1 LGHNT, CDR2 FRNRAP. V was shortened by 3 bases and J by 0 bases, with 8 bases between the two germline ends. CDR3 region: CASGLGQMNTEAFF. The DNA of the CDR3 is TGTGCTAGTGGTTTAGGGCAGATGAACACTGAAGCTTTCTTT.

This chain links TRBV19 with TRBJ1-1; the match to TRBD1 covers 8 bases. This CDR3 is built from 16 residues. Germline values: CDR1 LNHDA, CDR2 SQIVND (reference sequence). J lost 1 base, V lost 1 base, and 5 bases had no gene match. The DNA for the CDR3 is TGTGCCAGTAGTATAGGGACAGGGATAAGGAACACTGAAGCTTTCTTT. Translated: CASSIGTGIRNTEAFF.

The chain employs TRBV5-1 and TRBJ2-6; D not certain. The CDR3 extends over 14 amino acids. From germline, CDR1 is SGHRS and CDR2 YFSETQ. V gave up 0 bases and J gave up 2 bases, with 3 bases separating them. The CDR3 coding sequence is TGCGCCAGCAGCTTGGGTGCTGGGGCCAACGTCCTGACTTTC. It translates to CASSLGAGANVLTF.